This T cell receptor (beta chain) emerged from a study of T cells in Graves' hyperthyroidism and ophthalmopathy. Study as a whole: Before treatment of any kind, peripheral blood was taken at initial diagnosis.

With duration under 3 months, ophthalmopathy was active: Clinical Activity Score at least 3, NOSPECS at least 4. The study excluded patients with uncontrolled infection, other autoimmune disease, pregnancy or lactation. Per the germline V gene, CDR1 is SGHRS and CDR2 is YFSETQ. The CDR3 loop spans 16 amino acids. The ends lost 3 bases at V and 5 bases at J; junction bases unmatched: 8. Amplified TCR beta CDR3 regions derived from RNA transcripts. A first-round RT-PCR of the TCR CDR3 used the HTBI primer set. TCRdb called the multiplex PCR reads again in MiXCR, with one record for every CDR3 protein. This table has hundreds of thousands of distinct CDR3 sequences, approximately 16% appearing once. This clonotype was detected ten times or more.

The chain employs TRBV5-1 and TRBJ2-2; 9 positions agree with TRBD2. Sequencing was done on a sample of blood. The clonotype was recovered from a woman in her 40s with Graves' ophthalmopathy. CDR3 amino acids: CASSYNLAGSTGELFF. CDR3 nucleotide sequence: TGCGCCAGCAGCTACAATCTAGCGGGGTCGACCGGGGAGCTGTTTTTT.